This T cell receptor beta chain was captured by sequencing in a study of cytomegalovirus exposure and HLA in healthy donors. Background on the study: Most donors, 70% to 85% of roughly 400 genotyped, fell in the Caucasian-associated ancestry cluster.

When sampled, the donors appeared nominally healthy, though they likely had unrecorded immune exposures. Whole-study results and caveats: An analysis that was carried out later associated 16,951 TCR beta sequences with HLA alleles at 0.05 false discovery rate. Altogether, 150 to 200 TCR beta chains were recorded as cytomegalovirus-associated.

With 60 Vbeta and 13 Jbeta primers, the PCR was carried out. Here immunoSEQ multiplex PCR was the method, and the copy in TCRdb shows in-frame clones only, minus some. Seen here are 110,000 to 150,000 clones, over 60% observed once, and the top ten hold 1.7%. A note on this clone: Its antigen is not known.

Deletions cut 1 base from V and 1 base from J, with 7 bases between. Germline CDR1 SGHTA, CDR2 FQGNSA. CDR3 size: 15 residues. The material sequenced was PBMCs. This clonotype originated in a woman in her twenties or thirties in good health and CMV-seronegative. The rearrangement links TRBV7-2 to TRBJ2-2; D ambiguous. CDR3 sequence: CASSLGRLNTGELFF. Here the CDR3 DNA reads TGTGCCAGCAGCTTAGGGCGGCTGAACACCGGGGAGCTGTTTTTT.